This paragraph covers one T cell receptor (beta chain) sequence. Its antigen is as yet unknown. The thymus tissue came from resections taken during corrective heart surgery. V shed 6 bases and J 4 bases; nucleotides not matched to a gene: 5. Germline V gives CDR1 MRHNA, CDR2 SNTAGT. This CDR3 is 13 amino acids long. These data are taken from a study of human thymus T cells. Libraries were prepared by immunoSEQ multiplex PCR; TCRdb keeps only in-frame clonotypes and omits some of them. The table includes under 95,000 clones, 95% detected once. Study-wide points: Related research reported highly overlapping thymic repertoires among unrelated individuals. Seemingly biased V and J gene usage marked thymic and blood repertoires.

The chain employs TRBV6-4 and TRBJ1-2; TRBD1 aligns across 7 bases. Material for sequencing was thymus tissue. The TCR comes from a girl under three years old with a congenital heart defect but otherwise immunologically healthy. The CDR3 loop is CASRTGTVYGYTF. The CDR3 DNA sequence: TGTGCCAGCAGGACCGGGACAGTCTATGGCTACACCTTC.